This entry concerns a single T cell receptor beta chain. Its antigen is undetermined. Trimming removed 1 base from V and 6 bases from J; junction bases left unmatched: 7. Germline V CDR1 and CDR2: SGHTA, FQGNSA. This CDR3 region has 15 residues. Profiling relied on immunoSEQ multiplex PCR, and the TCRdb table lists in-frame clones only, not all of them. The table records over 65,000 clones, 85% of them present only once. The sample comes from a study of glioma-infiltrating T cells after dendritic cell vaccination. Across the study: Glioblastoma patients came from Phase I and II dendritic cell vaccination trials.

Regarding time point: after dendritic cell vaccination, including at tumor progression/relapse. Broader study findings: TCR clonality showed no direct relationship with survival.

This receptor was identified in a human donor with glioblastoma. The chain has TRBV7-2 and TRBJ1-2; TRBD1 agrees at 8 bases. Here the sequenced sample was blood, taken after dendritic cell vaccination. CDR3 DNA sequence: TGTGCCAGCAGCTTAGTGGTCAGGGGGCAGGATGGCTACACCTTC. Translating it yields CASSLVVRGQDGYTF.